This T cell receptor (beta chain) comes out of a study of T cells in Graves' hyperthyroidism and ophthalmopathy. Findings and limits, study-wide: Most expanded thyroid clonotypes above 0.001 recurred in blood.

Note on this clonotype: Its target is not known.

This CDR3 contains 14 residues. Trimming at V came to 6 bases and at J to 4 bases, leaving 11 bases not matched to a gene. The germline V gene has CDR1 DFQATT and CDR2 SNEGSKA (reference sequence). Using RNA transcripts as the source, TCR beta CDR3 regions were amplified. The TCR CDR3 first-round RT-PCR relied on the HTBI primer set. MiXCR was run by TCRdb on the multiplex PCR reads, yielding one entry per CDR3 protein. The sample shows over 400,000 distinct CDR3 sequences, approximately 22% of them seen only once. Isolation of PBMCs was performed on around 10 ml fresh peripheral blood. V and J are TRBV20-1 and TRBJ1-2, with 7 bases aligning to TRBD1. The sequenced material came from blood. The TCR was taken from an older woman with Graves' ophthalmopathy. CDR3 nucleotides: TGCAGTGCCGGGACAGCAAATGTCATCTATGGCTACACCTTC. Protein sequence: CSAGTANVIYGYTF.